What follows are 25 T cell receptor beta chains derived from one specimen sequenced in a study of blood T cells in healthy people across ages. Sample-barcoded 5' priming and a J-beta primer mix drove a second PCR of roughly 6 to 12 cycles. A single record per CDR3 protein comes from TCRdb applying MiXCR to the 5' RACE reads. Altogether 730,000 or so distinct CDR3 sequences are present, about 42% being singletons, with the ten largest covering around 20%. The sample consisted of blood. All receptors come from a woman in her sixties or seventies in good health.

CDR3 bases: TGCAGTGCCCCGACTAGCAATCAGCCCCAGCATTTT. This encodes CSAPTSNQPQHF. The chain is built from TRBV20-1 and TRBJ1-5; D remains unclear. Germline lookup yields CDR1 DFQATT and CDR2 SNEGSKA (reference sequence). Trimming stripped 6 bases from V and 0 bases from J, with 6 bases between. This CDR3 contains 12 residues.

The table lists this clonotype with a few counts. The gene calls are TRBV7-2 and TRBJ2-7; 8 positions agree with TRBD2. Looked up from germline, CDR1 is SGHTA and CDR2 is FQGNSA. Trimming at V came to 1 base and at J to 4 bases, leaving 9 bases not matched to a gene. The CDR3 is 16 residues long. The CDR3 sequence is CASSLGVVAGKYEQYF. CDR3 nucleotides: TGTGCCAGCAGCTTAGGAGTGGTAGCGGGGAAGTACGAGCAGTACTTC.

The chain recombines TRBV4-2 with TRBJ1-2; 12 nucleotides align to TRBD1. The CDR3 consists of 15 residues. Losses at the gene ends were 5 bases for V and 6 bases for J; bases not matched to a gene: 7. Germline CDR1 is LGHNA and CDR2 is YNFKEQ. CDR3 coding DNA: TGTGCCAGCAGCGTTCGGGACAGGGGGCAGGATGGCTACACCTTC. This gives the protein CASSVRDRGQDGYTF.

The chain is built from TRBV7-3 and TRBJ2-4, with D possibly TRBD1 on 5 matching bases. TRBJ2-7 explains the end of the DNA better; the J call may be wrong. The CDR3 has 14 amino acids. From germline, CDR1 is SGHTA and CDR2 FQGTGA. The CDR3 bases are TGTGCCAGCTCCGACAGCTCTATCTCCTACGAGCAGTACTTC. Translation: CASSDSSISYEQYF.

Only a few counts were recorded for this clonotype. The chain carries TRBV28 and TRBJ2-7; D unclear. The V end lost 4 bases, the J end lost 2 bases, and 15 bases lay between the germline ends. The CDR3 has 15 amino acids. Germline loops: CDR1 MDHEN, CDR2 SYDVKM. Written as DNA, the CDR3 is TGTGCCAGCAGTTCCCCGGGCACCTACGCCTACGAGCAGTACTTC. Its translation: CASSSPGTYAYEQYF.

This clonotype was seen a few times. V and J are TRBV9 and TRBJ1-4; tentatively, D is TRBD1 (5 bases). The CDR3 covers 16 residues. Deletions cut 0 bases from V and 8 bases from J, with 17 bases between. The germline CDR1 and CDR2 sequences are SGDLS and YYNGEE. The chain's CDR3 is CASSVAPGAGLEKLFF. In nucleotides, the CDR3 is TGTGCCAGCAGCGTAGCTCCTGGGGCAGGCCTGGAAAAACTGTTTTTT.

A remark on this clonotype: Germline and junction disagree at one end, which may indicate a read error. This sequence joins TRBV10-3 and TRBJ1-4; D might be TRBD1 (5 bases). The CDR3 sequence is 17 residues long. Germline CDR1 ENHRY, CDR2 SYGVKD. The chain's CDR3 is CAISEERGDPTSEKLFF. CDR3 DNA: TGTGCCATCAGTGAGGAGAGAGGGGACCCAACTAGTGAAAAACTGTTTTTT.

The rearrangement links TRBV11-2 to TRBJ2-3, with TRBD2 matching 8 bases. After removal of 5 bases from V and 7 bases from J, the junction contained 17 bases not matched to a gene. Per germline, CDR1 SGHAT and CDR2 FQNNGV. CDR3 length: 17 amino acids. The CDR3 DNA sequence: TGTGCCAGCAGCCCGGGGGGGACACAGGCCCTTATTAATACGCAGTATTTT. Translating gives CASSPGGTQALINTQYF. The full variable domain, completed using reference TRBV11-2 and TRBJ2-3, is EAGVAQSPRYKIIEKRQSVAFWCNPISGHATLYWYQQILGQGPKLLIQFQNNGVVDDSQLPKDRFSAERLKGVDSTLKIQPAKLEDSAVYLCASSPGGTQALINTQYFGPGTRLTVL.

The CDR3 protein is CASSQTTSRGNIQYF. CDR3 nucleotide sequence: TGCGCCAGCAGCCAGACGACTAGCCGAGGAAACATTCAGTACTTC. The chain carries TRBV4-1 and TRBJ2-5, with 7 bases lining up with TRBD2. With the DNA end fitting TRBJ2-4 better, the J assignment may be wrong. The CDR3 runs 15 residues. Germline assignment: CDR1 MGHRA and CDR2 YSYEKL.

The J gene is TRBJ1-1, the V gene TRBV28; possibly TRBD1 for D (5 bases). Looked up from germline, CDR1 is MDHEN and CDR2 is SYDVKM. V was pared by 5 bases and J by 5 bases, with 18 bases between. The CDR3 extends over 15 amino acids. DNA for the CDR3: TGTGCCAGCAGTAAATACGGGGCAGGAGGGACTGAAGCTTTCTTT. It encodes CASSKYGAGGTEAFF.

This clonotype has ten or more counts. V is TRBV20-1 and J is TRBJ2-7; TRBD2 is a possible D gene (5 bases). Germline V CDR1 and CDR2: DFQATT, SNEGSKA (reference sequence). V dropped 6 bases and J dropped 2 bases, with 14 bases sitting between them. The CDR3 has 13 amino acids. As DNA, the CDR3 is TGCAGTGCCGCAGCCCGGAGGACCTACGAGCAGTACTTC. Translating it yields CSAAARRTYEQYF.

This clonotype was picked up a small number of times. The V gene is TRBV6-5, the J gene TRBJ2-1; the D gene is possibly TRBD2 (5 bases). The germline V gene encodes CDR1 MNHEY and CDR2 SVGAGI. The V end lost 0 bases, the J end lost 7 bases, and 16 bases lay between the germline ends. The CDR3 has 16 residues. CDR3 sequence: CASSYSSGGLTNEQFF. In DNA, the CDR3 is TGTGCCAGCAGTTACTCGAGTGGAGGATTGACGAATGAGCAGTTCTTC.

Concerning this clonotype itself: A much more abundant neighbour one base away suggests this may be a read error. The chain uses TRBV9 and TRBJ2-3; 7 bases fit TRBD2. The germline V gene encodes CDR1 SGDLS and CDR2 YYNGEE. V was pared by 7 bases and J by 1 base, with 9 bases of the junction left unmatched. This CDR3 contains 15 residues. CDR3 DNA sequence: TGTGCCAGCGGCCGGGCTAGCGGCCGCACAGATACGCAGTATTTT. The encoded protein is CASGRASGRTDTQYF.

This chain links TRBV3-1 with TRBJ2-1; 7 bases align to TRBD2. V was pared by 4 bases and J by 12 bases, with 9 bases of the junction left unmatched. The CDR3 spans 13 residues. Looked up from germline, CDR1 is LGHDT and CDR2 is YNNKEL (reference sequence). CDR3 DNA sequence: TGTGCCAGCAGCCTCTCGGGAGGAGACGTGCAGTTCTTC. Protein product: CASSLSGGDVQFF.

The sample holds a few counts of this clonotype. The rearrangement joins TRBV3-1 to TRBJ2-1; TRBD1 matches 12 bases. Trimming took 3 bases from V and 10 from J; bases not matched to a gene: 7. CDR1 and CDR2 (germline): LGHDT, YNNKEL (reference sequence). There are 15 residues in the CDR3. The DNA for the CDR3 is TGTGCCAGCAGCCACTCCGGGACAGGGGGCTTGGAGCAGTTCTTC. Residues: CASSHSGTGGLEQFF.

Comments on this clonotype: One end of the junction is discordant with germline, which a read error may explain. The chain combines TRBV5-5 with TRBJ2-1, with 8 positions matching TRBD2. The CDR3 is 18 amino acids. Germline loops: CDR1 SGHKS, CDR2 YYEKEE (reference sequence). Here the CDR3 reads CASRLGAGGRSSYNEQFF. The CDR3 region has the DNA TGTGCCAGCAGGTTGGGGGCGGGAGGCCGGAGCTCCTACAATGAGCAGTTCTTC.

This clonotype was counted between two and nine times. This chain joins TRBV5-6 and TRBJ2-1; the match to TRBD2 covers 10 bases. Per the germline V gene, CDR1 is SGHDT and CDR2 is YYEEEE. Unmatched junction bases numbered 10, after V lost 6 bases and J lost 4 bases. The CDR3 consists of 16 residues. This CDR3 reads CASIRDWTSGYNEQFF. The CDR3 DNA sequence: TGTGCCAGCATACGGGATTGGACTAGCGGTTACAATGAGCAGTTCTTC.

The chain couples TRBV28 to TRBJ1-4, with D unresolved. The CDR3 spans 13 residues. Germline loops: CDR1 MDHEN, CDR2 SYDVKM. Trimming took 6 bases from V and 0 from J, leaving 5 bases between them. For the CDR3, the DNA is TGTGCCAGCAGCGCAACAACTAATGAAAAACTGTTTTTT. It codes for CASSATTNEKLFF.

This clonotype was counted between two and nine times. With a much larger clone just one base away, this may be a read error. The chain uses TRBV29-1 and TRBJ2-5, with D hard to call. Trimming took off 7 bases at V and 11 bases at J, with 17 bases between the two ends. Germline V lookup: CDR1 SQVTM, CDR2 ANQGSEA. CDR3 length: 11 amino acids. For the CDR3, the DNA is TGCAGCGCTCCCATGGGGAATGAGCAGTACTTC. Protein product: CSAPMGNEQYF.

The chain recombines TRBV20-1 with TRBJ2-7; D perhaps matches TRBD2 (5 bases). The germline V gene has CDR1 DFQATT and CDR2 SNEGSKA (reference sequence). The length of the CDR3 is 15 residues. V lost 6 bases to trimming and J lost 4 bases, with 22 bases between them. CDR3: CSANPSRRSFYEQYF. CDR3 nucleotide sequence: TGCAGTGCCAACCCTAGCAGGAGGAGTTTTTACGAGCAGTACTTC.

This clonotype has more than one count but fewer than ten. The rearrangement links TRBV20-1 to TRBJ2-1, with D possibly called TRBD1 or TRBD2 (6 bases each). Germline V gene sequence: CDR1 DFQATT, CDR2 SNEGSKA (reference sequence). The CDR3 contains 14 residues. Trimming cost V 7 bases and J 2 bases, with 15 bases left between them. CDR3 sequence: CSVRRGAAYNEQFF. The CDR3 DNA is TGCAGTGTGCGGAGGGGGGCGGCCTACAATGAGCAGTTCTTC.

This chain connects TRBV3-1 to TRBJ1-4; 8 nucleotides line up with TRBD1. Germline CDR1 LGHDT, CDR2 YNNKEL (reference sequence). The V segment lost 2 bases and the J segment 8 bases; nucleotides outside the gene matches: 4. This CDR3 contains 14 residues. CDR3 nucleotide sequence: TGTGCCAGCAGCCAACAGGGGGCAGGAGAAAAACTGTTTTTT. It is translated as CASSQQGAGEKLFF.

The gene calls are TRBV20-1 and TRBJ1-2; a weak D match, TRBD1 (6 bases). This CDR3 spans 16 amino acids. V was pared by 5 bases and J by 3 bases, with 22 bases between. Germline V gene sequence: CDR1 DFQATT, CDR2 SNEGSKA (reference sequence). The CDR3 DNA sequence: TGCAGTGCTTGGGACCCCCTCCAGGGGAAGGACTATGGCTACACCTTC. It encodes CSAWDPLQGKDYGYTF.

The genes are TRBV12-3 or TRBV12-4 and TRBJ2-5; D remains unclear. CDR3 length: 12 residues. The V gene lost 5 bases and the J gene lost 1 base, with 5 bases spanning the gap. The CDR3 sequence is CASSTTQETQYF. The CDR3 nucleotides read TGTGCCAGCAGTACTACCCAAGAGACCCAGTACTTC.

The chain combines TRBV29-1 with TRBJ2-1; TRBD1 agrees at 8 bases. The V gene's germline CDR1 is SQVTM and CDR2 ANQGSEA. The length of the CDR3 is 13 residues. The V segment lost 4 bases and the J segment 12 bases; nucleotides outside the gene matches: 11. CDR3 in DNA: TGCAGCGTTGGGGCAGGGGGCCCTGACGGGCAGTTCTTC. Translating gives CSVGAGGPDGQFF.